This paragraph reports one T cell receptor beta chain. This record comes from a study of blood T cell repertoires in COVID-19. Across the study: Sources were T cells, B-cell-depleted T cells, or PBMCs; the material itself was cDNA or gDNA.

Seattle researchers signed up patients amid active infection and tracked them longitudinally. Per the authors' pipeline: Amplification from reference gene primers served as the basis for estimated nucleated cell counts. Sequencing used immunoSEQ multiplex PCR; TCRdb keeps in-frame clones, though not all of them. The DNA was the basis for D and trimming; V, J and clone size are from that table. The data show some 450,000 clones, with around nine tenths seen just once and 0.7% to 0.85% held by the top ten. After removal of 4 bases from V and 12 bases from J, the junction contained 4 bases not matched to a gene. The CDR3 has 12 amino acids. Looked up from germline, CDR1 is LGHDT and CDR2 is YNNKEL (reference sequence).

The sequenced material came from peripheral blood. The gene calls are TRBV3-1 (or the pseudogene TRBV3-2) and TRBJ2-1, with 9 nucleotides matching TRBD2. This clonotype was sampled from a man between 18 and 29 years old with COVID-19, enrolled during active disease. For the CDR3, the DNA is TGTGCCAGCAGCCCATTAGCGGGAGCGCAGTTCTTC. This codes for CASSPLAGAQFF.